One TCR beta chain is described in this entry. Germline-derived CDR1 and CDR2 are SGHTA and FQGNSA. The CDR3 loop spans 17 amino acids. The data are from a study of monozygotic twins with inflammatory bowel disease. Across eight separate reactions for each sample, cDNA was made. Template switching introduced UMIs that contain a 6-nucleotide sample barcode. Nested PCRs of around 16 and 10 cycles, two in total, were run on TCRalpha and TCRbeta cDNA. TCRdb re-called the 5' RACE reads; every CDR3 protein appears as one record, without DNA. The sample table sets out 200,000 to 250,000 distinct CDR3 sequences.

The source is a human donor with ulcerative colitis or Crohn's disease, or a healthy co-twin of an affected twin (not recorded which). The specimen was blood. The J gene is TRBJ2-3, the V gene TRBV7-2; without DNA, the TCRdb call of TRBD2 cannot be checked. CDR3 sequence: CASSQTGLAGGADTQYF.